This T cell receptor beta chain stems from a study of cytomegalovirus exposure and HLA in healthy donors. The study's findings and limits: A later analysis found first-cohort TCR clusters tended to co-occur in the 110 or so validation repertoires. There were some public TCRs occurring in many donors, but most TCR sequences were rare.

Note on this clone: The antigen is undetermined.

The V end was cut by 4 bases, the J end by 3 bases, with 14 bases between. The CDR3 runs 14 residues. Looked up from germline, CDR1 is SGHNT and CDR2 is YYREEE (reference sequence). While the first cohort had fewer than 850 subjects, the donors belonged to the separate validation cohort of 100 to 150 subjects. TCRdb's copy holds only in-frame clones and misses some; the assay was immunoSEQ multiplex PCR. This sample has about 130,000 clones, with roughly nine tenths found just once. The sequencing input was PBMCs. This clonotype was sampled from a woman in her late teens or twenties in good health and CMV-seronegative. The chain recombines TRBV5-4 with TRBJ2-7; D is perhaps TRBD2 (6 bases). CDR3 in DNA: TGTGCCAGCAGCCCCGGGACTCCAGGCTACGAGCAGTACTTC. This gives the protein CASSPGTPGYEQYF.